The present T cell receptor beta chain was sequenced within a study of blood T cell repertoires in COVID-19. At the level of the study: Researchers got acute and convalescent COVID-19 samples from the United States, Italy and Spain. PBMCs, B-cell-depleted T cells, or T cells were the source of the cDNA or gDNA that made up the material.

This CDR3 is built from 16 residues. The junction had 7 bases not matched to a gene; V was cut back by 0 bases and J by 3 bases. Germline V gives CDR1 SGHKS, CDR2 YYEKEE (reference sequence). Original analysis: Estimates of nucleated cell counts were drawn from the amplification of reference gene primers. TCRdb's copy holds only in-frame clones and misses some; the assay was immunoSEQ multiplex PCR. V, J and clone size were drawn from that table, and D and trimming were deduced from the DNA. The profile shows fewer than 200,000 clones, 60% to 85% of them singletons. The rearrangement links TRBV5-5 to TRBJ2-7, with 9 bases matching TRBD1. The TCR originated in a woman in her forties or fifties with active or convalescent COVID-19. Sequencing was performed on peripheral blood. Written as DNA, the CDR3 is TGTGCCAGCAGCTTGGTCGCCGGGACAGGGAACTACGAGCAGTACTTC. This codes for CASSLVAGTGNYEQYF.